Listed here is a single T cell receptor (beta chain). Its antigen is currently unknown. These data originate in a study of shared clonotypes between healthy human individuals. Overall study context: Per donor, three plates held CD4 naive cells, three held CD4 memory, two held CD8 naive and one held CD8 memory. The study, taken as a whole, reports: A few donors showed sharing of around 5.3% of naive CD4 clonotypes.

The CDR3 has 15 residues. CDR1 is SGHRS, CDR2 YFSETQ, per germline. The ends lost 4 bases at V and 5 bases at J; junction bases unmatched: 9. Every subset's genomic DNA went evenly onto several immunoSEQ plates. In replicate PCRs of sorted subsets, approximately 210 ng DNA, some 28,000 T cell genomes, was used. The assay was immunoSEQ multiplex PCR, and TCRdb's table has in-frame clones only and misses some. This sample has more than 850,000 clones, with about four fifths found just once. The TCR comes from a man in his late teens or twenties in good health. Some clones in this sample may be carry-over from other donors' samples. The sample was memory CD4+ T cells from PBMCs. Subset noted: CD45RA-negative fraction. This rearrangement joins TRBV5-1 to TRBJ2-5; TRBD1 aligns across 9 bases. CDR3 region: CASSPGTGNGETQYF. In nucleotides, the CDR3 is TGCGCCAGCAGCCCGGGGACAGGGAATGGGGAGACCCAGTACTTC.